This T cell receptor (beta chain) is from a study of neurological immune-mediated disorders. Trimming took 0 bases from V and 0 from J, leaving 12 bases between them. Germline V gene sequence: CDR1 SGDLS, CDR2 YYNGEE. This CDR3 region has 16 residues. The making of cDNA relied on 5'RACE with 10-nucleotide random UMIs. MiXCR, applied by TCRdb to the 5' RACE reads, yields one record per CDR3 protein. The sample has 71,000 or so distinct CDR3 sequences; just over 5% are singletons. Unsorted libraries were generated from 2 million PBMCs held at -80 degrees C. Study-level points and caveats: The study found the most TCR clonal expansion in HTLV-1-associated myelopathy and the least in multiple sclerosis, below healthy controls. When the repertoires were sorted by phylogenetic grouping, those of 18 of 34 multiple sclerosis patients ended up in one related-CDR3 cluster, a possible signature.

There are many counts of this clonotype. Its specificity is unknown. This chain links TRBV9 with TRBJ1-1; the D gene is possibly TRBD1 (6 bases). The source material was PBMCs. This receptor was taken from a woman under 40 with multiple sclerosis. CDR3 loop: CASSVEGGLLNTEAFF. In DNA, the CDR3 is TGTGCCAGCAGCGTAGAAGGGGGGCTCCTGAACACTGAAGCTTTCTTT.